This T cell receptor (beta chain) was retrieved from a study of regulatory T cells in long-lasting Graves disease. This clonotype was recorded many times. This CDR3 is 15 amino acids long. V was clipped by 0 bases and J by 6 bases, with 15 bases between them. According to the study, TCR beta libraries were built with iRepertoire HTBI primers and CDR3-region Arm-PCR. TCRdb re-called the multiplex PCR reads with MiXCR, one entry per CDR3 protein. This table has some 280,000 distinct CDR3 sequences, roughly a fifth appearing once. Regarding time point: persistent/refractory GD, antithyroid drugs over 5 years with positive TRAb. Construction of the TCR library relied on RNA isolated from PBMCs.

This chain links TRBV12-3 or TRBV12-4 with TRBJ2-7; D possibly uses TRBD1 or TRBD2 (6 bases each). Sequencing used peripheral blood mononuclear cells (PBMCs), obtained when the disease was refractory, from a patient treated with antithyroid drugs. This clonotype originated in a female donor with Graves disease. The chain's CDR3 is CASSLAGGGLGEQYF. CDR3 in DNA: TGTGCCAGCAGTTTAGCAGGAGGGGGTCTGGGCGAGCAGTACTTC.